This T cell receptor beta chain stems from a study of untreated major depressive disorder. Findings and caveats of the study: A comparatively small sample limits the generalizability of these findings.

The donors were all European-descended. Participants with major medical conditions, Axis I/II comorbidities, regular medication or illicit drug use were excluded. Approximately 33 ml of blood was drawn into EDTA tubes. A note on this clone: The antigen is undetermined.

Measured with immunoSEQ multiplex PCR; TCRdb has only the in-frame clones, and not every one. The sample gives approximately 20,000 clones, more than 70% of which show up once; 0.82% is in the top ten. Sequencing used CD4+ T cells from PBMCs. This sequence was found in a woman younger than 45 in good health.

CDR3 loop: CASSRPAQGSGELFF. In DNA form, the CDR3 reads TGTGCCAGCAGCCGACCCGCTCAGGGCAGTGGGGAGCTGTTTTTT. The chain uses TRBV6-6 and TRBJ2-2, with D possibly TRBD1 on 5 matching bases. CDR3 length: 15 residues. V lost 6 bases, J lost 8 bases, and 19 bases lay in between. Per germline, CDR1 MNHNY and CDR2 SVGAGI (reference sequence).